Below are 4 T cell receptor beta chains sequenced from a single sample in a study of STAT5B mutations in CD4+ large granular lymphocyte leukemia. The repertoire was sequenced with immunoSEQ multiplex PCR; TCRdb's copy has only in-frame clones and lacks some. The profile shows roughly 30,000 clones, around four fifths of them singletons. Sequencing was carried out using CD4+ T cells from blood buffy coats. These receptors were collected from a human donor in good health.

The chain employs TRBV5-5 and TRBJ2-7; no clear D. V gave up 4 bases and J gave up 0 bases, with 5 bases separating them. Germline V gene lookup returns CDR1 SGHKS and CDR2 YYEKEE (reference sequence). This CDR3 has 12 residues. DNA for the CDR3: TGTGCCAGCAGCCAAAACTCCTACGAGCAGTACTTC. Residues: CASSQNSYEQYF.

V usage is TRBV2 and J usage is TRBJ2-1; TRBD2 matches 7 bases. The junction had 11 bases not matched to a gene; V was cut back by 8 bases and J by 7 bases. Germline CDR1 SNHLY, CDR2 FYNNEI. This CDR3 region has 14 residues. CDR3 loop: CASSLRTSRNEQFF. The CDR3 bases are TGTGCCAGCTCTTTAAGGACTAGTAGGAATGAGCAGTTCTTC. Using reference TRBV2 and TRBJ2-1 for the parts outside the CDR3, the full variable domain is EPEVTQTPSHQVTQMGQEVILRCVPISNHLYFYWYRQILGQKVEFLVSFYNNEISEKSEIFDDQFSVERPDGSNFTLKIRSTKLEDSAMYFCASSLRTSRNEQFFGPGTRLTVL.

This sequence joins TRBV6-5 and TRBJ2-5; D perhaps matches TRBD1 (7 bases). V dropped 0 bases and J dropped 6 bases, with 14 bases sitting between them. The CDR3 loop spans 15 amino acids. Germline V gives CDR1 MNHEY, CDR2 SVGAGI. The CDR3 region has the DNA TGTGCCAGCAGTTACTCGGAGGGGGCTCGGAAGACCCAGTACTTC. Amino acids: CASSYSEGARKTQYF.

The CDR3 spells CASSLSGVTKETQYF. The CDR3 DNA sequence: TGCGCCAGCAGCTTGAGTGGCGTGACTAAAGAGACCCAGTACTTC. The chain combines TRBV5-1 with TRBJ2-5, with D perhaps TRBD2 (5 bases). The length of the CDR3 is 15 residues. Germline V lookup: CDR1 SGHRS, CDR2 YFSETQ. V was clipped by 1 base and J by 3 bases, with 13 bases between them.